This TCR beta chain stems from a study of OX40 agonist ivuxolimab in advanced cancers. Only in-frame clones appear in the TCRdb table, and some are missing; sequencing was by immunoSEQ multiplex PCR. The top ten hold 1.4% to 1.5% of the sample, which has fewer than 100,000 clones, approximately 80% seen once. The CDR3 is made up of 11 amino acids. V lost 0 bases, J lost 10 bases, and 7 bases lay in between. Germline values: CDR1 SGHRS, CDR2 YFSETQ. The sequencing here drew on CD4+ or CD8+ T cells sorted from blood, taken in a trial of the OX40 agonist ivuxolimab. The chain has TRBV5-1 and TRBJ1-2, with D unclear. This clonotype was obtained from an adult with an advanced solid tumor such as melanoma, head and neck, liver or kidney cancer. DNA for the CDR3: TGCGCCAGCAGCTTGGGGGTTGACTACACCTTC. It codes for CASSLGVDYTF.